This passage covers 31 T cell receptor beta chains from one sample sequenced in a study of blood T cell repertoires in COVID-19 (TCRdb year 2020). Library construction relied on the immunoSEQ multiplex PCR assay. The table was pulled from immuneACCESS by TCRdb, which kept in-frame rearrangements only. Such tables lose some clones; where checked, under half of the loss comes from unresolved V genes, and the rest has no known cause. The sample profile shows about 44,000 clones; nearly 90% of them were found once. The top ten constitute roughly 15% of the sample. Material for sequencing was peripheral blood. These receptors all come from a man between 65 and 85 years old with active COVID-19.

This clone has only one observation. This chain links TRBV6-5 with TRBJ2-7; D unresolved. There are 12 residues in the CDR3. Trimming pared 6 bases from V and 3 bases from J, leaving 9 bases between. Germline V gene lookup returns CDR1 MNHEY and CDR2 SVGAGI. CDR3 DNA: TGTGCCAGCAGACCTGTCGGCTACGAGCAGTACTTC. Its protein product is CASRPVGYEQYF.

The V gene is TRBV6-5, the J gene TRBJ1-1, with D perhaps TRBD1 (5 bases). CDR1 is MNHEY, CDR2 SVGAGI, per germline. CDR3 length: 13 amino acids. With 8 bases removed from V and 5 bases from J, the gap between germline ends came to 15 bases. DNA for the CDR3: TGTGCCAGCTTCGTTCCGGGGGGTACTGAAGCTTTCTTT. The encoded protein is CASFVPGGTEAFF.

The chain uses TRBV6-4 and TRBJ2-1, with TRBD1 matching over 8 bases. The germline V gene encodes CDR1 MRHNA and CDR2 SNTAGT. The CDR3 sequence is 16 residues long. Germline trimming cut 0 bases from V and 7 bases from J; bases unmatched to any gene: 8. The DNA for the CDR3 is TGTGCCAGCAGTGACTCTCTGGCAGGGGGCTATAATGAGCAGTTCTTC. This encodes CASSDSLAGGYNEQFF.

The chain has TRBV5-6 and TRBJ1-1; D is ambiguous. Germline CDR1 and CDR2: SGHDT and YYEEEE. The CDR3 consists of 15 residues. The V and J ends lost 3 bases and 4 bases respectively, with 16 bases between them. CDR3 coding DNA: TGTGCCAGCAGCTCCCTTGGGAGGGTGGGCACTGAAGCTTTCTTT. It codes for CASSSLGRVGTEAFF.

V is TRBV6-6 and J is TRBJ1-2, with D tentatively TRBD1 (6 bases). Germline CDR1 MNHNY, CDR2 SVGAGI (reference sequence). CDR3 length: 16 residues. V was cut by 6 bases and J by 3 bases, with 20 bases left in between. The CDR3 spells CASSYRDTGGDYGYTF. Here the CDR3 DNA reads TGTGCCAGCAGCTACCGGGACACCGGGGGGGACTATGGCTACACCTTC.

J is TRBJ2-2 and V is TRBV6-2 or TRBV6-3, with 8 bases aligning to TRBD1. This CDR3 contains 14 residues. Germline lookup yields CDR1 MNHEY and CDR2 SVGEGT. V shed 6 bases and J 4 bases; nucleotides not matched to a gene: 4. CDR3 DNA sequence: TGTGCCAGCAGCTATACAGGGGGCACCGGGGAGCTGTTTTTT. Translated: CASSYTGGTGELFF.

The rearrangement joins TRBV18 to TRBJ1-2, with 10 bases lining up with TRBD1. The germline gives CDR1 KGHSH, CDR2 LQKENI. The V segment lost 3 bases and the J segment 7 bases; nucleotides outside the gene matches: 2. The CDR3 spans 13 residues. In nucleotides, the CDR3 is TGTGCCAGCTCACCGACAGGGGGCCTTGGCTACACCTTC. Its translation: CASSPTGGLGYTF.

The V call is TRBV7-6, the J call TRBJ2-3; 13 bases map to TRBD2. The trim removed 5 bases at V and 4 bases at J, leaving 15 bases unmatched. The CDR3 extends over 19 amino acids. Looked up from germline, CDR1 is SGHVS and CDR2 is FNYEAQ. The CDR3 coding sequence is TGTGCCAGCAGCGGAGACCCGGGACTAGCGGGGTTAAAAGCAGATACGCAGTATTTT. Amino acid sequence: CASSGDPGLAGLKADTQYF.

This clone came up once. V usage is TRBV7-2 and J usage is TRBJ1-5; D might be TRBD1 (5 bases). CDR3 size: 16 residues. Trimming cost V 2 bases and J 0 bases, with 11 bases left between them. CDR1 and CDR2 from the germline V gene are SGHTA and FQGNSA. CDR3 nucleotides: TGTGCCAGCAGCTTACAGGGTTCTTCTAGCAATCAGCCCCAGCATTTT. The encoded protein is CASSLQGSSSNQPQHF.

The chain employs TRBV4-1 and TRBJ1-2; 8 bases agree with TRBD1. CDR1 and CDR2 from the germline V gene are MGHRA and YSYEKL. J was trimmed by 1 base and V by 0 bases; bases with no gene match: 7. This CDR3 has 17 residues. The CDR3 DNA follows: TGCGCCAGCAGCCAAGATTTCCCAGGGGGCTTTAACTATGGCTACACCTTC. Protein product: CASSQDFPGGFNYGYTF.

This chain connects TRBV19 to TRBJ1-1; perhaps TRBD1 as D (6 bases). CDR1 LNHDA and CDR2 SQIVND come from the germline V gene (reference sequence). V lost 4 bases to trimming and J lost 1 base, with 16 bases between them. The CDR3 covers 16 residues. In DNA, the CDR3 is TGTGCCAGTAGTACCCAAGGGGGTGGGCGGAACACTGAAGCTTTCTTT. Encoded protein: CASSTQGGGRNTEAFF.

The rearrangement uses TRBV18 and TRBJ1-5; D ambiguous. The V gene lost 2 bases and the J gene lost 2 bases, with 10 bases spanning the gap. The germline V gene has CDR1 KGHSH and CDR2 LQKENI. The CDR3 runs to 15 residues. This CDR3 is CASSPFGQGNQPQHF. In DNA form, the CDR3 reads TGTGCCAGCTCACCATTCGGCCAGGGCAATCAGCCCCAGCATTTT.

In DNA, the CDR3 is TGCGCCAGCAGCTTGGACGGCAGGGGCGTTAATGGAAACACCATATATTTT. Translation: CASSLDGRGVNGNTIYF. The V call is TRBV5-1, the J call TRBJ1-3, with a weak D call TRBD1 (6 bases). The germline V and J ends were trimmed by 0 bases and 3 bases, with 16 bases remaining between them. This CDR3 is built from 17 residues. CDR1 and CDR2 from the germline V gene are SGHRS and YFSETQ. Full variable domain (rest looked up from reference TRBV5-1 and TRBJ1-3): KAGVTQTPRYLIKTRGQQVTLSCSPISGHRSVSWYQQTPGQGLQFLFEYFSETQRNKGNFPGRFSGRQFSNSRSEMNVSTLELGDSALYLCASSLDGRGVNGNTIYFGEGSWLTVV.

V is TRBV6-6 and J is TRBJ2-2, with 11 bases aligning to TRBD1. The CDR3 runs 15 residues. The germline gives CDR1 MNHNY, CDR2 SVGAGI (reference sequence). J lost 6 bases, V lost 7 bases, and 7 bases had no gene match. The CDR3 DNA is TGTGCCAGCATCACCCCGGGACAGGGGGCCGGGGAGCTGTTTTTT. Translated: CASITPGQGAGELFF.

V is TRBV5-6 and J is TRBJ1-1; 8 nucleotides align to TRBD1. Germline V gene lookup returns CDR1 SGHDT and CDR2 YYEEEE. V trimming: 4 bases; J trimming: 5 bases; junction bases outside the gene matches: 4. The CDR3 contains 13 residues. The CDR3 DNA is TGTGCCAGCAGCCTGGACAGGGAGACTGAAGCTTTCTTT. Its translation is CASSLDRETEAFF. The variable domain in full, with the rest retrieved from reference TRBV5-6 and TRBJ1-1, is DAGVTQSPTHLIKTRGQQVTLRCSPKSGHDTVSWYQQALGQGPQFIFQYYEEEERQRGNFPDRFSGHQFPNYSSELNVNALLLGDSALYLCASSLDRETEAFFGQGTRLTVV.

The chain carries TRBV4-2 and TRBJ2-3, with 8 bases lining up with TRBD2. V lost 0 bases, J lost 2 bases, and 4 bases stayed unmatched. CDR3 length: 16 amino acids. Germline CDR1 reads LGHNA; CDR2 reads YNFKEQ. The CDR3 DNA follows: TGTGCCAGCAGCCAAGAGGCGGGGGGCTCCACAGATACGCAGTATTTT. It specifies CASSQEAGGSTDTQYF.

The chain joins TRBV4-3 to TRBJ2-7; D is possibly TRBD2 (7 bases). Germline-derived CDR1 and CDR2 are LGHNA and YSLEER. Deletions cut 0 bases from V and 4 bases from J, with 19 bases between. The CDR3 has 17 amino acids. The CDR3: CASSQDPVGGGRYEQYF. In nucleotides, the CDR3 is TGCGCCAGCAGCCAAGACCCCGTGGGGGGGGGCCGGTACGAGCAGTACTTC.

The chain is built from TRBV30 and TRBJ1-5; no clear D. V lost 2 bases and J 2 bases, leaving 13 bases between the germline ends. The CDR3 totals 15 residues. CDR1 is GTSNPN and CDR2 is SVGIG in the germline V gene (reference sequence). The CDR3 DNA follows: TGTGCCTGGAGTCTCGAGGGCCAAGGCAATCAGCCCCAGCATTTT. This translates into CAWSLEGQGNQPQHF.

This chain's CDR3 is CASMSRRYNYGYTF. The CDR3 DNA follows: TGTGCCAGCATGAGCAGGCGATATAACTATGGCTACACCTTC. V and J are TRBV3-1 (or the pseudogene TRBV3-2) and TRBJ1-2; D call uncertain. Trimming left V 7 bases short and J 1 base short, with 13 bases between. This CDR3 has 14 amino acids. Looked up from germline, CDR1 is LGHDT and CDR2 is YNNKEL (reference sequence).

This sequence joins TRBV5-1 and TRBJ2-7; 9 bases map to TRBD1. This CDR3 is 14 amino acids long. From germline, CDR1 is SGHRS and CDR2 YFSETQ. V dropped 0 bases and J dropped 5; count of bases not matched to a gene: 3. The CDR3 coding sequence is TGCGCCAGCAGCTTGGGAGGGACAGGGAACGAGCAGTACTTC. Translation: CASSLGGTGNEQYF.

The chain carries TRBV5-1 and TRBJ2-7, with a possible D match to TRBD2 (6 bases). Trimming shortened V by 0 bases and J by 1 base, and 11 bases separated the two germline ends. Germline V gene sequence: CDR1 SGHRS, CDR2 YFSETQ. The CDR3 has 15 amino acids. As DNA, the CDR3 is TGCGCCAGCAGCTTGGATTCCGGGGGTTCCTACGAGCAGTACTTC. Protein: CASSLDSGGSYEQYF.

The sample holds one count of this clone. The genes are TRBV24-1 and TRBJ2-1; 11 bases map to TRBD2. V lost 1 base to trimming and J lost 10 bases; unmatched junction nucleotides: 8. The CDR3 runs to 16 residues. Looked up from germline, CDR1 is KGHDR and CDR2 is SFDVKD. Written as DNA, the CDR3 is TGTGCCACCAGTGATTTCGGTAGCGGGGGGGTAGAGGAGCAGTTCTTC. Amino acids: CATSDFGSGGVEEQFF.

This clone has only one observation. J is TRBJ1-2 and V is TRBV18; TRBD1 matches 9 bases. Looked up from germline, CDR1 is KGHSH and CDR2 is LQKENI. V trimming: 8 bases; J trimming: 5 bases; junction bases outside the gene matches: 6. The CDR3 length is 13 residues. The CDR3 sequence is CASAGTGRYGYTF. DNA of the CDR3: TGTGCCAGCGCCGGGACAGGGAGGTATGGCTACACCTTC.

The chain joins TRBV7-9 to TRBJ2-7; perhaps TRBD1 as D (5 bases). The CDR3 has 16 amino acids. V was trimmed by 1 base and J by 5 bases, leaving 18 bases between them. Germline V gene lookup returns CDR1 SEHNR and CDR2 FQNEAQ (reference sequence). Here the CDR3 reads CASSLEKDTFVDEQYF. The DNA of the CDR3 is TGTGCCAGCAGCTTAGAAAAGGACACCTTCGTCGACGAGCAGTACTTC.

Points on this clone: Other DNA sequences in the same sample also yield this CDR3. The chain joins TRBV18 to TRBJ1-2; D is unresolved. Germline CDR1 is KGHSH and CDR2 is LQKENI. There are 14 residues in the CDR3. The germline V and J ends were trimmed by 2 bases and 0 bases, with 7 bases remaining between them. CDR3 loop: CASSPLAANYGYTF. For the CDR3, the DNA is TGTGCCAGCTCACCATTGGCCGCTAACTATGGCTACACCTTC.

Note on this clone: The junction and the germline gene differ at one end; a read error may be behind it. The chain combines TRBV5-6 with TRBJ2-3; D is uncertain. There are 14 residues in the CDR3. Germline V lookup: CDR1 SGHDT, CDR2 YYEEEE. CDR3 residues: CASTLIGGTDTQYF. The CDR3 DNA follows: TGTGCCAGCACCTTGATAGGAGGCACAGATACGCAGTATTTT.

The rearrangement uses TRBV11-2 and TRBJ2-3; the D gene is possibly TRBD1 (6 bases). Germline assignment: CDR1 SGHAT and CDR2 FQNNGV. V was trimmed by 5 bases and J by 6 bases, leaving 12 bases between them. CDR3 size: 13 residues. The CDR3 DNA is TGTGCCAGCAGCAACACAGGGTTGGATACGCAGTATTTT. Its translation: CASSNTGLDTQYF. Using reference TRBV11-2 and TRBJ2-3 for the parts outside the CDR3, the full variable domain is EAGVAQSPRYKIIEKRQSVAFWCNPISGHATLYWYQQILGQGPKLLIQFQNNGVVDDSQLPKDRFSAERLKGVDSTLKIQPAKLEDSAVYLCASSNTGLDTQYFGPGTRLTVL.

The chain carries TRBV24-1 and TRBJ2-5, with 9 positions matching TRBD1. V dropped 8 bases and J dropped 3; count of bases not matched to a gene: 6. Germline V CDR1 and CDR2: KGHDR, SFDVKD. The CDR3 is 14 amino acids. As DNA, the CDR3 is TGTGCCACCAACCGGACAGGGGCAAAAGAGACCCAGTACTTC. This gives the protein CATNRTGAKETQYF.

The V call is TRBV24-1, the J call TRBJ2-3; D may be TRBD1 (6 bases). Germline lookup yields CDR1 KGHDR and CDR2 SFDVKD. V lost 4 bases, J lost 2 bases, and 9 bases lay in between. The CDR3 length is 14 residues. The CDR3 is CATSDRGYTDTQYF. Written as DNA, the CDR3 is TGTGCCACCAGTGACAGGGGCTACACAGATACGCAGTATTTT.

This chain uses TRBV21-1 with TRBJ2-7; the D call in the table, TRBD1, was not verified against the DNA. TRBV21-1 is an annotated pseudogene. The CDR3 is made up of 16 amino acids. The CDR3 reads CASSKASGQLDYEQYF. CDR3 in DNA: TGTGCCAGCAGCAAAGCCTCGGGACAGTTAGACTACGAGCAGTACTTC.

The chain has TRBV19 and TRBJ2-7; 8 bases agree with TRBD1. CDR3 length equals 15 residues. Trimming cost V 1 base and J 2 bases; bases outside gene matches: 4. The germline V gene has CDR1 LNHDA and CDR2 SQIVND (reference sequence). The CDR3 DNA follows: TGTGCCAGTAGTATAGGGACAGGGCGGCCCTACGAGCAGTACTTC. Translating gives CASSIGTGRPYEQYF.